This entry features one TCR beta chain sequence. What it binds is not known. In germline, CDR1 is MNHEY, CDR2 SVGEGT. V lost 6 bases, J lost 9 bases, and 15 bases lay in between. The CDR3 has 13 amino acids. This sample was taken from a study of identical twins. Study results and limitations: Twins showed weaker excess sharing in their beta out-of-frame sequences. It was out-of-frame TCR alpha sharing in monozygotic twins that models underestimated.

With no exceptions, donors were healthy Caucasians. A universal primer site was added by template switching, and unique molecular identifiers were carried by the cDNA. TCRdb analysed the 5' RACE reads with MiXCR anew, one entry per CDR3 protein. The sample records 420,000 or so distinct CDR3 sequences, about 18% being singletons. Source material: naive T cells sorted from blood. The TCR comes from a man in his forties or fifties in good health. The chain couples TRBV6-2 or TRBV6-3 to TRBJ2-4, with D tentatively TRBD2 (6 bases). The CDR3 loop reads CASRRRSGGIQYF. The CDR3 nucleotides are TGTGCCAGCAGGAGACGTTCCGGGGGCATTCAGTACTTC.